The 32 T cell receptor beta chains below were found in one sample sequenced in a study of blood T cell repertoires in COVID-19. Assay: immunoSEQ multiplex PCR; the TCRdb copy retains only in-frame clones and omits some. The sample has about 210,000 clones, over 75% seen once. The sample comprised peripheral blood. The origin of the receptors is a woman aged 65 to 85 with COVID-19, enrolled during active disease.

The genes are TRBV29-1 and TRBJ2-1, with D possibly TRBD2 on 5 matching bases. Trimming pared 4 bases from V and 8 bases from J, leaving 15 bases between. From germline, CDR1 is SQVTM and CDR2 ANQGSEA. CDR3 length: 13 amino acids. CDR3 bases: TGCAGCGTTGGGACTTCGATAGACTATGAGCAGTTCTTC. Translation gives CSVGTSIDYEQFF.

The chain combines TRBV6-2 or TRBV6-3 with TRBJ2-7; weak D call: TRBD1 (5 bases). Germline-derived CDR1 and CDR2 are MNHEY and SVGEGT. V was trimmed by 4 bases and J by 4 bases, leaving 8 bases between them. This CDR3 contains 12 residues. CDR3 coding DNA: TGTGCCAGCAGTTGGGGCCAATACGAGCAGTACTTC. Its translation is CASSWGQYEQYF.

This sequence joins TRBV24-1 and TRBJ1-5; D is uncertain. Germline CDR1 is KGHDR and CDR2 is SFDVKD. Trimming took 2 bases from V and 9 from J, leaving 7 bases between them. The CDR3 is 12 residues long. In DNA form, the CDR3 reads TGTGCCACCAGTGATTCAAACTTGCCCCAGCATTTT. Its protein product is CATSDSNLPQHF.

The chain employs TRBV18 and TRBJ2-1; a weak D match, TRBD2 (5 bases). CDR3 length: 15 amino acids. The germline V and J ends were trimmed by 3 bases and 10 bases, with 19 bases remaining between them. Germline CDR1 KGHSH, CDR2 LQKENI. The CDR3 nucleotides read TGTGCCAGCTCACCCCTCACCGGGGTAAGGGAGGAGCAGTTCTTC. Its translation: CASSPLTGVREEQFF.

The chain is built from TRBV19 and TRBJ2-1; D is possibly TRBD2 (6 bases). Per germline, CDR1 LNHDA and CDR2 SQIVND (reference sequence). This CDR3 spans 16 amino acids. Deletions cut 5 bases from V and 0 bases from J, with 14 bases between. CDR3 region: CASSLSGDSSYNEQFF. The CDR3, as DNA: TGTGCCAGTAGTTTATCGGGGGATAGCTCCTACAATGAGCAGTTCTTC.

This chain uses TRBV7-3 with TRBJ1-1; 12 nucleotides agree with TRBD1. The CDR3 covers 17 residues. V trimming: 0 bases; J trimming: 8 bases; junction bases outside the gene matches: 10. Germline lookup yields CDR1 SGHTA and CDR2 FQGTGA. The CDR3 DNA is TGTGCCAGCAGCTTAACGGGACAGGGGGCCGGTCATCCCGAAGCTTTCTTT. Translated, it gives CASSLTGQGAGHPEAFF.

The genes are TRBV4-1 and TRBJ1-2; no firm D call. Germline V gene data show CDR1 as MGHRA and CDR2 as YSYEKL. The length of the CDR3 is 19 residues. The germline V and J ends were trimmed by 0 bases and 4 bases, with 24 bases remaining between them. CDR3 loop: CASSQDSSSSIRVTYGYTF. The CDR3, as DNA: TGCGCCAGCAGCCAAGATTCCTCATCCTCTATTCGGGTTACCTATGGCTACACCTTC.

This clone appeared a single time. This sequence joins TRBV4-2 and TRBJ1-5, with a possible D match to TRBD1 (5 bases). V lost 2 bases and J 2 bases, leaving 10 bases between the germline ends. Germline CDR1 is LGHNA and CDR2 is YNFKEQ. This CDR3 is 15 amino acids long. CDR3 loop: CASSQTVRGNQPQHF. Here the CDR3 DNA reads TGTGCCAGCAGCCAAACGGTCAGGGGCAATCAGCCCCAGCATTTT.

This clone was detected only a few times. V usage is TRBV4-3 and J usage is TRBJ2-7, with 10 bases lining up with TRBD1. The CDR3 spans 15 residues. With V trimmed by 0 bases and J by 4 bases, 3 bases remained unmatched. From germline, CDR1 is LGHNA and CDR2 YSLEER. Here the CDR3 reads CASSQDWTGGYEQYF. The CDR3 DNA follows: TGCGCCAGCAGCCAAGATTGGACAGGGGGTTACGAGCAGTACTTC.

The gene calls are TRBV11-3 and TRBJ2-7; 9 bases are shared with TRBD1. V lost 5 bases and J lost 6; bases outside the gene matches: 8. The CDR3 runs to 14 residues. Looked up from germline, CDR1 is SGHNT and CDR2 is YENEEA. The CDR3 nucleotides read TGTGCCAGCAGCGAGGGACAGGGATTAGGCGAGCAGTACTTC. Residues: CASSEGQGLGEQYF.

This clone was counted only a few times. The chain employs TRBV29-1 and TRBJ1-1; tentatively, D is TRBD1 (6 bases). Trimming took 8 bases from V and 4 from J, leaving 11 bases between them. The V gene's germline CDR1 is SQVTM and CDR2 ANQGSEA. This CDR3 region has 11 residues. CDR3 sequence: CSFRGATEAFF. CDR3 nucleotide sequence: TGCAGCTTCCGGGGGGCCACTGAAGCTTTCTTT.

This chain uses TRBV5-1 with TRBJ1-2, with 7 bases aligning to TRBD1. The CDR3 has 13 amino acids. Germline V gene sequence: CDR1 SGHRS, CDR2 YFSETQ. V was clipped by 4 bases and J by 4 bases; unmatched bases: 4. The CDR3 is CASSPGQSYGYTF. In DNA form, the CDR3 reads TGCGCCAGCAGCCCGGGACAGAGCTATGGCTACACCTTC.

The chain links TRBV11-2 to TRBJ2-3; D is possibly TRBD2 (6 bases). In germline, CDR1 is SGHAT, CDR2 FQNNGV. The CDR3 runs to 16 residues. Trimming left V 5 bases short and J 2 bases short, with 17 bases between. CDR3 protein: CASSPAWRRDTDTQYF. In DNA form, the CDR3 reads TGTGCCAGCAGCCCAGCGTGGAGGCGGGACACAGATACGCAGTATTTT. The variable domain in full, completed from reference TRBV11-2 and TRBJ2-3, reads EAGVAQSPRYKIIEKRQSVAFWCNPISGHATLYWYQQILGQGPKLLIQFQNNGVVDDSQLPKDRFSAERLKGVDSTLKIQPAKLEDSAVYLCASSPAWRRDTDTQYFGPGTRLTVL.

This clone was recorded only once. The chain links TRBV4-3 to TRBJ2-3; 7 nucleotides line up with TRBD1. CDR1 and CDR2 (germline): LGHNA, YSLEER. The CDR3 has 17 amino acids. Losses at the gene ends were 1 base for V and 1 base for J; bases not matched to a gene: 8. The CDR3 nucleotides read TGCGCCAGCAGCCAAGGTATGAGGGGGCAGCGCACAGATACGCAGTATTTT. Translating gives CASSQGMRGQRTDTQYF.

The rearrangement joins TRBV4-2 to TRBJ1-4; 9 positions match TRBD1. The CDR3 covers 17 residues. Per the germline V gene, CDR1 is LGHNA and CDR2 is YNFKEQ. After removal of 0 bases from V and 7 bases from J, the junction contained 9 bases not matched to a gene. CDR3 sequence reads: CASSQDWDREVSEKLFF. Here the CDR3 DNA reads TGTGCCAGCAGCCAAGACTGGGACAGGGAGGTTAGTGAAAAACTGTTTTTT.

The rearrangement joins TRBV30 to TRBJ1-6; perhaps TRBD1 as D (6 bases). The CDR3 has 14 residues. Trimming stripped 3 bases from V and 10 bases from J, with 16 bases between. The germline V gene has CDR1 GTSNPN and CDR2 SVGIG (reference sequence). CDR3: CAWSRATGNSPLHF. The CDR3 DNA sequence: TGTGCCTGGAGCCGGGCAACAGGGAACTCACCCCTCCACTTT.

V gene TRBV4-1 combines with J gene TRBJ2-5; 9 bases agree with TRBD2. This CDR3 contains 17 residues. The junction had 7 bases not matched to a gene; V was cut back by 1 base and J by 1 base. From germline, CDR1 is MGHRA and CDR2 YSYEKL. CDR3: CASSQARAGGFQETQYF. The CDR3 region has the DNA TGCGCCAGCAGCCAAGCCAGAGCGGGGGGCTTCCAAGAGACCCAGTACTTC.

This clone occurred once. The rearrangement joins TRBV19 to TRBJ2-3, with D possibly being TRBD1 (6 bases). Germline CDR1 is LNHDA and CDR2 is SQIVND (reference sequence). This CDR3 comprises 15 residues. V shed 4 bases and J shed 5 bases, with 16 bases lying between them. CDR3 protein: CASSNRVSWGDTQYF. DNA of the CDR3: TGTGCCAGTAGTAACAGGGTTAGCTGGGGAGATACGCAGTATTTT.

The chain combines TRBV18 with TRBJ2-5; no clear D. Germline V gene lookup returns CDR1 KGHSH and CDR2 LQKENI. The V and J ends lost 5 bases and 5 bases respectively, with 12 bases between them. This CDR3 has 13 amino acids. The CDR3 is CASSSSGQETQYF. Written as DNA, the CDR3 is TGTGCCAGCTCATCTTCTGGGCAGGAGACCCAGTACTTC. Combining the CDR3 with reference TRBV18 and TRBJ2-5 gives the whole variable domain NAGVMQNPRHLVRRRGQEARLRCSPMKGHSHVYWYRQLPEEGLKFMVYLQKENIIDESGMPKERFSAEFPKEGPSILRIQQVVRGDSAAYFCASSSSGQETQYFGPGTRLLVL.

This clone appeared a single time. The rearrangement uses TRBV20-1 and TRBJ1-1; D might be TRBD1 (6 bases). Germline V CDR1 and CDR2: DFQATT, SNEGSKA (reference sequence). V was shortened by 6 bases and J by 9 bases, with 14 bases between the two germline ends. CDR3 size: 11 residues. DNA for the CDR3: TGCAGTGCGGGAGGGGGGAGTCAAGCTTTCTTT. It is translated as CSAGGGSQAFF.

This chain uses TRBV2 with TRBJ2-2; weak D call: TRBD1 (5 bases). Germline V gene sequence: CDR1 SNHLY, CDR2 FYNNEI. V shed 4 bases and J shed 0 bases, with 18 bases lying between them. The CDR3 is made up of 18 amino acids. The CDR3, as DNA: TGTGCCAGCAGTGTAAGGACATCAATAACGTCGAACACCGGGGAGCTGTTTTTT. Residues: CASSVRTSITSNTGELFF.

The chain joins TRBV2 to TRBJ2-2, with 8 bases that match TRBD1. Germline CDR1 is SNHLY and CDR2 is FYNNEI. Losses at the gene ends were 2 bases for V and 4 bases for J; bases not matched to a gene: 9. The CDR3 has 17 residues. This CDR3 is CASSERGQGAITGELFF. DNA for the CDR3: TGTGCCAGCAGTGAAAGAGGGCAGGGGGCGATCACCGGGGAGCTGTTTTTT.

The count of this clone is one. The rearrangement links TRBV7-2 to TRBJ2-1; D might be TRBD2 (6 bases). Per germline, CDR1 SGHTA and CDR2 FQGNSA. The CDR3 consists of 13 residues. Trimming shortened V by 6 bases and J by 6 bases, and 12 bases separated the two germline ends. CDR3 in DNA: TGTGCCAGCAGACGTGCGGGGAGCAATGAGCAGTTCTTC. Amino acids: CASRRAGSNEQFF. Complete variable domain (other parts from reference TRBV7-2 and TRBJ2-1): GAGVSQSPSNKVTEKGKDVELRCDPISGHTALYWYRQSLGQGLEFLIYFQGNSAPDKSGLPSDRFSAERTGGSVSTLTIQRTQQEDSAVYLCASRRAGSNEQFFGPGTRLTVL.

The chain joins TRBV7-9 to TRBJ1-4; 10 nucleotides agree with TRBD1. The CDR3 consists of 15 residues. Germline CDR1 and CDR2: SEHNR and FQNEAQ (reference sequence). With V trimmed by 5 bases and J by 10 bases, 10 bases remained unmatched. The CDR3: CASSNLDRGSGKLFF. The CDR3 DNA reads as TGTGCCAGCAGCAACCTGGACAGGGGGTCAGGAAAACTGTTTTTT.

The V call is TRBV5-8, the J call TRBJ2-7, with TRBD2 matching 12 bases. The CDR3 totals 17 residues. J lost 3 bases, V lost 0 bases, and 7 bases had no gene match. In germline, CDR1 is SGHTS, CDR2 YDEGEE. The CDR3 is CASSLELAGGTVYEQYF. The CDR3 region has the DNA TGTGCCAGCAGCTTGGAACTAGCGGGGGGAACGGTCTACGAGCAGTACTTC.

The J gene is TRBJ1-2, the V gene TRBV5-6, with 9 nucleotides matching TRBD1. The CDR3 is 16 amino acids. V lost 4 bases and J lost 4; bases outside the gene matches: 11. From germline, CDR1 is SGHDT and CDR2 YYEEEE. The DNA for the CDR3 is TGTGCCAGCAGCCAGGCCCCGGGACAGGGCTTCTATGGCTACACCTTC. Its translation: CASSQAPGQGFYGYTF.

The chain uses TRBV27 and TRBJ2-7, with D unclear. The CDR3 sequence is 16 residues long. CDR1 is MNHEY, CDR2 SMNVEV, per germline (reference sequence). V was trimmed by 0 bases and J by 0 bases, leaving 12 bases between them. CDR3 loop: CASSLSVAPSSYEQYF. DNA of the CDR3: TGTGCCAGCAGTTTATCCGTCGCTCCCAGCTCCTACGAGCAGTACTTC.

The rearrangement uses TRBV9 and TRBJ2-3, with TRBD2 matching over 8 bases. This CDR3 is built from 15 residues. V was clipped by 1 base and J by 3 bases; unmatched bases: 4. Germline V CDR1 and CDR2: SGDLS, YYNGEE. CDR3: CASSVSGSPTDTQYF. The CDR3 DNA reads TGTGCCAGCAGCGTAAGCGGGAGTCCGACAGATACGCAGTATTTT.

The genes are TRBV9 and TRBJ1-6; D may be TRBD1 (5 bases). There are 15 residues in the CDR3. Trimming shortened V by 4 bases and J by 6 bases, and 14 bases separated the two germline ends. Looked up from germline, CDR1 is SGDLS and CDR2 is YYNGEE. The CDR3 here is CASSPEGRGNSPLHF. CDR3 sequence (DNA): TGTGCCAGCAGCCCGGAGGGGAGGGGTAATTCACCCCTCCACTTT. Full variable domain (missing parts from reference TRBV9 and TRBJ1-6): DSGVTQTPKHLITATGQRVTLRCSPRSGDLSVYWYQQSLDQGLQFLIQYYNGEERAKGNILERFSAQQFPDLHSELNLSSLELGDSALYFCASSPEGRGNSPLHFGNGTRLTVT.

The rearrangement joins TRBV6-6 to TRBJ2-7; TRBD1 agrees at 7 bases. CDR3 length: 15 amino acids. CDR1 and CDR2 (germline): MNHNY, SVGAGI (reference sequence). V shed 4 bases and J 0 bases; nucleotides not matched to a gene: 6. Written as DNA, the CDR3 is TGTGCCAGCAGTTCGACAGGGTCGAACTCCTACGAGCAGTACTTC. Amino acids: CASSSTGSNSYEQYF.

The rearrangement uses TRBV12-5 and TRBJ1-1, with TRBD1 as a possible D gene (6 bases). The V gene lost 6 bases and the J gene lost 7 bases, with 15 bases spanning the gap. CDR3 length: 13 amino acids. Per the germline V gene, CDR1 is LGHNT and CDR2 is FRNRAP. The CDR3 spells CASGLWGGLEAFF. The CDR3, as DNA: TGTGCTAGTGGGCTATGGGGGGGGCTTGAAGCTTTCTTT.

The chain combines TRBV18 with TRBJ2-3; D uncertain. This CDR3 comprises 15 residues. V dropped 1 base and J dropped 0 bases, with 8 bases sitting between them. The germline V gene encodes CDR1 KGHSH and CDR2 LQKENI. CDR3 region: CASSPLPSSTDTQYF. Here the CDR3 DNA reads TGTGCCAGCTCACCACTCCCCAGTAGCACAGATACGCAGTATTTT.